Following are 5 T cell receptor beta chains from one sample sequenced in a study of T cell responses to AZD1222 COVID-19 vaccine. Data came from immunoSEQ multiplex PCR; TCRdb stores just in-frame clones and leaves some out. The sample contains approximately 100,000 clones, about 89% of which appear only once. The sequencing used peripheral blood, collected on day 0 of AZD1222 vaccination. Receptors originate from an adult in good health.

The chain carries TRBV6-5 and TRBJ1-2, with 9 nucleotides matching TRBD1. Trimming took 6 bases from V and 8 from J; bases not matched to a gene: 13. The CDR3 is 15 amino acids. Germline CDR1 is MNHEY and CDR2 is SVGAGI. The CDR3, as DNA: TGTGCCAGCAGCTCACCGGGACAGGGAATTCGAGGCTACACCTTC. It is translated as CASSSPGQGIRGYTF.

The gene calls are TRBV19 and TRBJ1-2; no clear D gene. Germline lookup yields CDR1 LNHDA and CDR2 SQIVND (reference sequence). The CDR3 runs 11 residues. Trimming took 7 bases from V and 8 from J, leaving 11 bases between them. The CDR3 protein is CASKTTGGYTF. In DNA, the CDR3 is TGTGCCAGTAAAACCACTGGGGGCTACACCTTC.

The chain is built from TRBV7-9 and TRBJ1-2, with D hard to call. CDR1 SEHNR and CDR2 FQNEAQ come from the germline V gene (reference sequence). This CDR3 has 12 amino acids. Deletions cut 1 base from V and 5 bases from J, with 5 bases between. The CDR3 reads CASSLVEYGYTF. For the CDR3, the DNA is TGTGCCAGCAGCTTAGTTGAATATGGCTACACCTTC.

This clone appeared a single time. The chain uses TRBV3-1 (or the pseudogene TRBV3-2) and TRBJ1-4; TRBD1 matches 9 bases. V gave up 7 bases and J gave up 8 bases; unmatched junction bases: 8. This CDR3 spans 14 amino acids. Germline loops: CDR1 LGHDT, CDR2 YNNKEL (reference sequence). CDR3 residues: CASTPGQGNEKLFF. The DNA for the CDR3 is TGTGCCAGCACCCCGGGACAGGGCAACGAAAAACTGTTTTTT.

J is TRBJ1-5 and V is TRBV4-2; a possible D gene is TRBD1 (6 bases). Per the germline V gene, CDR1 is LGHNA and CDR2 is YNFKEQ. This CDR3 has 15 residues. V shed 0 bases and J shed 5 bases, with 11 bases lying between them. CDR3 loop: CASSQDFRGDQPQHF. In DNA, the CDR3 is TGTGCCAGCAGCCAAGATTTCAGGGGCGATCAGCCCCAGCATTTT.